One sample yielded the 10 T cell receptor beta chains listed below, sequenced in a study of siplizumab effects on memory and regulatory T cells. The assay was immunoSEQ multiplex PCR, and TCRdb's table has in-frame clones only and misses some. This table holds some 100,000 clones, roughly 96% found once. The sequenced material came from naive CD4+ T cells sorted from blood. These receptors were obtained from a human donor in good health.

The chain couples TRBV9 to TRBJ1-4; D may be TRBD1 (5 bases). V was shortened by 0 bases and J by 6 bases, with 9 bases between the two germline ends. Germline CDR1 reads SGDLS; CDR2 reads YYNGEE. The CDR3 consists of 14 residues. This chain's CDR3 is CASSVEAGYEKLFF. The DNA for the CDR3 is TGTGCCAGCAGCGTAGAGGCAGGGTATGAAAAACTGTTTTTT.

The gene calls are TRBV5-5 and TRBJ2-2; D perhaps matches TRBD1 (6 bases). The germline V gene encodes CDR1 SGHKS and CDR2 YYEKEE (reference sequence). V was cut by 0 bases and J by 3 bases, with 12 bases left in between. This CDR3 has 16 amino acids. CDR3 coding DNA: TGTGCCAGCAGCTTGGCTCAGGGGTGGGACACCGGGGAGCTGTTTTTT. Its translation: CASSLAQGWDTGELFF.

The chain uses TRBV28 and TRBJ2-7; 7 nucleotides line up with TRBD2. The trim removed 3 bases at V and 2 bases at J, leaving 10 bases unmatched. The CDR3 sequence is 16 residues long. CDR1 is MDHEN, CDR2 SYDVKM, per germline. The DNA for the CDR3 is TGTGCCAGCAGTTTTGCTTGGGGGGGGAGAGCCTACGAGCAGTACTTC. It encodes CASSFAWGGRAYEQYF.

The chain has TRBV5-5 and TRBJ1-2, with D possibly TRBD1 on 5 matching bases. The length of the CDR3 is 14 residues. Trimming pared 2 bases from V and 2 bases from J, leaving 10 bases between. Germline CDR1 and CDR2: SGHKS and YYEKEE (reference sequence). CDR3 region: CASSFGRVNYGYTF. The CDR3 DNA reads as TGTGCCAGCAGCTTTGGCAGGGTGAACTATGGCTACACCTTC.

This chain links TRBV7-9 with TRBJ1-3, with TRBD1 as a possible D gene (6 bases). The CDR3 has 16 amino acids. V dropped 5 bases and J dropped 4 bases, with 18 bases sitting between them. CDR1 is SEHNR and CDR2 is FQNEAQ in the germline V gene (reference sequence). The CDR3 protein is CASSPLQGVTGNTIYF. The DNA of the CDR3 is TGTGCCAGCAGCCCCCTACAGGGAGTGACGGGAAACACCATATATTTT.

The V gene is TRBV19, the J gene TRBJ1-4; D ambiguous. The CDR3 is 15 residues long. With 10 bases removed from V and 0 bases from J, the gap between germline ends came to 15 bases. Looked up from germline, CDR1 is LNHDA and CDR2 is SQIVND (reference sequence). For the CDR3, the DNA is TGTGCCACCGGGAGCAGCCGTGCAACTAATGAAAAACTGTTTTTT. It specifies CATGSSRATNEKLFF.

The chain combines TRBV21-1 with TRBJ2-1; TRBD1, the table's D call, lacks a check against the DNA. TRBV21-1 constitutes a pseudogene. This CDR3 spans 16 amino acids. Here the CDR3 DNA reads TGTGCCAGCAGCAGGGGCCCGGGACAGGGGGACGATGAGCAGTTCTTC. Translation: CASSRGPGQGDDEQFF.

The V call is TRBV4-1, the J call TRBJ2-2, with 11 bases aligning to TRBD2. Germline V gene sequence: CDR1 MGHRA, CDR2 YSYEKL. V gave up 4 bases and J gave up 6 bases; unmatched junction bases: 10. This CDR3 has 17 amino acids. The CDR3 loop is CASSPRGIAGGPGELFF. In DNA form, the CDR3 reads TGCGCCAGCAGCCCAAGAGGGATAGCGGGGGGGCCCGGGGAGCTGTTTTTT.

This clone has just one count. The CDR3 loop is CASTLTSGGAETGELFF. Written as DNA, the CDR3 is TGTGCCAGCACCCTGACTAGCGGGGGGGCGGAGACCGGGGAGCTGTTTTTT. J is TRBJ2-2 and V is TRBV9, with 14 positions matching TRBD2. CDR1 is SGDLS, CDR2 YYNGEE, per germline. Unmatched junction bases numbered 9, after V lost 6 bases and J lost 5 bases. The CDR3 extends over 17 amino acids.

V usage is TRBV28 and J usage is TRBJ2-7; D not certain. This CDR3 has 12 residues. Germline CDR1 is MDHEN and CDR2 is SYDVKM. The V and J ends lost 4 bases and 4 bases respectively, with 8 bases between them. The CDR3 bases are TGTGCCAGCAGTTACGGGCGGTACGAGCAGTACTTC. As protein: CASSYGRYEQYF.